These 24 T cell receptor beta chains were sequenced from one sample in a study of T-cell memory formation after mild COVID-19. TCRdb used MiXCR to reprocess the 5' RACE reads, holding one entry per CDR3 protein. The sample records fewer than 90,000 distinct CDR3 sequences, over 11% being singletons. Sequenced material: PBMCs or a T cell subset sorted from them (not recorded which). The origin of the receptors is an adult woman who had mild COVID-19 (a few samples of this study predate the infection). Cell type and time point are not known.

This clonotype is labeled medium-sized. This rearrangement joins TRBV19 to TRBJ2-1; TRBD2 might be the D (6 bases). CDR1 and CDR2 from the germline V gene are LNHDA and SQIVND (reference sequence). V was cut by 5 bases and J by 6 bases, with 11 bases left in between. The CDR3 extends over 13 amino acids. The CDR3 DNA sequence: TGTGCCAGTAGTCTAGCGCCAGGCAATGAGCAGTTCTTC. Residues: CASSLAPGNEQFF.

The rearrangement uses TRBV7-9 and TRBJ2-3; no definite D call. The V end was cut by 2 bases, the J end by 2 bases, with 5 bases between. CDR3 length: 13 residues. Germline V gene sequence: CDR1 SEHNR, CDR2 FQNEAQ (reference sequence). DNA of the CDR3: TGTGCCAGCAGCTTACTGATCACAGATACGCAGTATTTT. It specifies CASSLLITDTQYF.

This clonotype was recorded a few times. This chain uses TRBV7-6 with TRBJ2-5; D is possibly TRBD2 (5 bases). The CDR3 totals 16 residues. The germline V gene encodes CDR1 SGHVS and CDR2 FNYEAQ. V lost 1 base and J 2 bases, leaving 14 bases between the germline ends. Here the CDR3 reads CASSLGLGTGQETQYF. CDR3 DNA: TGTGCCAGCAGCTTAGGGCTAGGCACGGGGCAAGAGACCCAGTACTTC.

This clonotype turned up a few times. The CDR3 sequence is CATRLAGNEQFF. For the CDR3, the DNA is TGTGCCACCCGCCTAGCTGGGAATGAGCAGTTCTTC. The genes are TRBV7-9 and TRBJ2-1, with D possibly TRBD2 on 5 matching bases. Germline values: CDR1 SEHNR, CDR2 FQNEAQ (reference sequence). Trimming took 10 bases from V and 7 from J, leaving 14 bases between them. CDR3 size: 12 residues.

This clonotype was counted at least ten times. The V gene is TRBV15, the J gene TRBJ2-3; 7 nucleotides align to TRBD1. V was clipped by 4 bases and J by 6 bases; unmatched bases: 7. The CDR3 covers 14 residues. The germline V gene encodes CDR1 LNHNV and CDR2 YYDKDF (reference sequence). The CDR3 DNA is TGTGCCACCAGCATAGGGACAGTAGCGGATACGCAGTATTTT. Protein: CATSIGTVADTQYF. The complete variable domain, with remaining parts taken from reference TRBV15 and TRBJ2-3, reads DAMVIQNPRYQVTQFGKPVTLSCSQTLNHNVMYWYQQKSSQAPKLLFHYYDKDFNNEADTPDNFQSRRPNTSFCFLDIRSPGLGDTAMYLCATSIGTVADTQYFGPGTRLTVL.

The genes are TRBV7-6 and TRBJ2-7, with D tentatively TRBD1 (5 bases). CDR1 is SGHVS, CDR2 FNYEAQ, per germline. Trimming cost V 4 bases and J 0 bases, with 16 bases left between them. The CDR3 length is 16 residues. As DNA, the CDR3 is TGTGCCAGCAGCTCCCCGCAGGGCCGACACTCCTACGAGCAGTACTTC. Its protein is CASSSPQGRHSYEQYF.

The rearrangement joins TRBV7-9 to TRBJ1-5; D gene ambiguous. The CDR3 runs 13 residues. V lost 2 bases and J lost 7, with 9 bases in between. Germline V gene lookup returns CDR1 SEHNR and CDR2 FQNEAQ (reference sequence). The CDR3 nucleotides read TGTGCCAGCAGCTTACAGCCAGGACAGCCCCAGCATTTT. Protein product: CASSLQPGQPQHF.

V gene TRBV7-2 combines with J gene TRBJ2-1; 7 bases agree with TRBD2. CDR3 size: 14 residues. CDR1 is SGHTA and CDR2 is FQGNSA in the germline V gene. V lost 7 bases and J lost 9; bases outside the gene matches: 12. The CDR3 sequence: CASTPWGGEGEQFF. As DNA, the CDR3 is TGTGCCAGCACCCCTTGGGGAGGGGAAGGTGAGCAGTTCTTC.

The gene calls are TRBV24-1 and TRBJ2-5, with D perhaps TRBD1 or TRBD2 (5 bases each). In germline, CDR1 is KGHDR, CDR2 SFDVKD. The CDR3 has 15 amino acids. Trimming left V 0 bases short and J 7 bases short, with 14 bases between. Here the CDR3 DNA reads TGTGCCACCAGTGATTTGTCTCCGGGGCCGGCGACCCAGTACTTC. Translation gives CATSDLSPGPATQYF.

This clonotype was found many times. The CDR3 loop reads CASTQVVDRAPEKLFF. CDR3 sequence (DNA): TGCGCCAGCACCCAGGTCGTAGACAGGGCGCCAGAAAAACTGTTTTTT. J is TRBJ1-4 and V is TRBV4-1; TRBD1 matches 7 bases. Trimming took 7 bases from V and 8 from J; bases not matched to a gene: 16. Germline values: CDR1 MGHRA, CDR2 YSYEKL. This CDR3 has 16 amino acids.

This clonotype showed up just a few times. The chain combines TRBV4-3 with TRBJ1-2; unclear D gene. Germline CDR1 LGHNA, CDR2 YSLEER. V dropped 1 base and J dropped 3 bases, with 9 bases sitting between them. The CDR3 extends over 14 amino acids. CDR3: CASSQVMGYYGYTF. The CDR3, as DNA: TGCGCCAGCAGCCAAGTAATGGGATACTATGGCTACACCTTC.

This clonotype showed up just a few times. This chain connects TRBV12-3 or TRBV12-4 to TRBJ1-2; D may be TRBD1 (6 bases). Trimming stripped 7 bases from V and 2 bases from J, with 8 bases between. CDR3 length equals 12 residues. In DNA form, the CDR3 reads TGTGCCAGCAAGGGGGAAAACTATGGCTACACCTTC. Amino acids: CASKGENYGYTF.

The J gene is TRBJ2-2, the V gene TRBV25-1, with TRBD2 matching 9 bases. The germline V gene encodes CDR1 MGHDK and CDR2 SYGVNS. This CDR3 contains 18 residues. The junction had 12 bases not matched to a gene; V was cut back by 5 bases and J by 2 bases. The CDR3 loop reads CASSRKTTGLANTGELFF. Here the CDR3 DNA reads TGTGCCAGCAGTAGGAAAACTACGGGACTAGCTAACACCGGGGAGCTGTTTTTT.

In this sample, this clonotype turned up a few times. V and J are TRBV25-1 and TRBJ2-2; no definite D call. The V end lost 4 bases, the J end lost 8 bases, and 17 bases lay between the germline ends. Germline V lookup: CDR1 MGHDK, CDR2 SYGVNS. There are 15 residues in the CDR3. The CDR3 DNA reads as TGTGCCAGCAGTGGTTTTAAGCAAGAAGTAGGGGAGCTGTTTTTT. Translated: CASSGFKQEVGELFF.

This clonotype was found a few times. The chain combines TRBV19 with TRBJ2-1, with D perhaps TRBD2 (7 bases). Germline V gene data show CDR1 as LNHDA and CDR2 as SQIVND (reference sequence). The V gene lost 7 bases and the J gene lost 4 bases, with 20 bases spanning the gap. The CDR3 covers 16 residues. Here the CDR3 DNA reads TGTGCCAGTATGATGGTGGGGGGGCCGCATTACAATGAGCAGTTCTTC. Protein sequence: CASMMVGGPHYNEQFF.

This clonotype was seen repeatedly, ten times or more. The CDR3: CASSQEAGVYEQYF. The CDR3 nucleotides read TGCGCCAGCAGCCAAGAGGCAGGAGTCTACGAGCAGTACTTC. This chain connects TRBV4-1 to TRBJ2-7, with D hard to call. This CDR3 comprises 14 residues. From germline, CDR1 is MGHRA and CDR2 YSYEKL. The germline V and J ends were trimmed by 0 bases and 3 bases, with 9 bases remaining between them.

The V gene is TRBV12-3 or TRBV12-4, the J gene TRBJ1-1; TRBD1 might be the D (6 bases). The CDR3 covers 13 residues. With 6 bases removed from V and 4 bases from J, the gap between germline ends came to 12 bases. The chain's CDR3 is CASSYHRVTEAFF. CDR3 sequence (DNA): TGTGCCAGCAGCTACCACAGGGTCACTGAAGCTTTCTTT.

The CDR3 reads CASSLAQGWGGELFF. The CDR3 nucleotides are TGTGCCAGCAGCTTAGCCCAGGGGTGGGGCGGGGAGCTGTTTTTT. The V call is TRBV7-8, the J call TRBJ2-2; the D gene is possibly TRBD1 (6 bases). Germline CDR1 is SGHVS and CDR2 is FQNEAQ. The length of the CDR3 is 15 residues. V was trimmed by 0 bases and J by 7 bases, leaving 12 bases between them.

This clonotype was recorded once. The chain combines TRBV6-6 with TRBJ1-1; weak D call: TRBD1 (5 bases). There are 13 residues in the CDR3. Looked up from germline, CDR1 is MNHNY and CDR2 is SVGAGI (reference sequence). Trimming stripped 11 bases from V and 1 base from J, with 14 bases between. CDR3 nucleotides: TGTGCCGGGCAAGACGGACAGAACACTGAAGCTTTCTTT. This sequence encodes CAGQDGQNTEAFF.

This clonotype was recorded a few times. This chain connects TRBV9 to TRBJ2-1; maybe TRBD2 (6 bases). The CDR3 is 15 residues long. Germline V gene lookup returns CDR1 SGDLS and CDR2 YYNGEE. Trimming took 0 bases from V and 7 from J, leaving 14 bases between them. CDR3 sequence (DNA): TGTGCCAGCAGCGTAGATGGGGGGATGGTGAATGAGCAGTTCTTC. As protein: CASSVDGGMVNEQFF.

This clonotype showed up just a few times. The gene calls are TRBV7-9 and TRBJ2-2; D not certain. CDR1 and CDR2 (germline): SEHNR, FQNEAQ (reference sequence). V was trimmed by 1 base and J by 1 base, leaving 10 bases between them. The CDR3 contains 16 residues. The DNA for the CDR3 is TGTGCCAGCAGCTTAGGAGCCTACGGGAACACCGGGGAGCTGTTTTTT. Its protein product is CASSLGAYGNTGELFF.

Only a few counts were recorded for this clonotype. The CDR3, as DNA: TGCGCCAGCAGTCACCCCCCCATGCAAGGAGAAGAGACCCAGTACTTC. Protein: CASSHPPMQGEETQYF. The chain has TRBV4-1 and TRBJ2-5; no firm D call. V lost 6 bases and J lost 3, with 20 bases in between. The CDR3 runs 16 residues. Germline V gene sequence: CDR1 MGHRA, CDR2 YSYEKL.

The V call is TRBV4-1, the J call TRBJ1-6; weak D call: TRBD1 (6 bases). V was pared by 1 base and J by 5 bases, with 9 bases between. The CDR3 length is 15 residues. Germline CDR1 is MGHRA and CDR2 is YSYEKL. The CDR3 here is CASSQVTGHNSPLHF. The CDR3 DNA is TGCGCCAGCAGCCAAGTGACAGGTCATAATTCACCCCTCCACTTT.

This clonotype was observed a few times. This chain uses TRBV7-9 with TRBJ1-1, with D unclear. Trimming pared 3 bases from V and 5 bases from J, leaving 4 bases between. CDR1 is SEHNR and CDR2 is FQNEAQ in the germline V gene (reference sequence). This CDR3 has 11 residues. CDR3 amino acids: CASSLETEAFF. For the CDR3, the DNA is TGTGCCAGCAGCTTGGAAACTGAAGCTTTCTTT.